This TCR beta chain was observed in a study of blood T cell repertoires in COVID-19 (dated by TCRdb to 2020 to 2022). For context, the study as a whole: The collaborator samples originated in the United States, Italy and Spain and spanned the acute and convalescent phases of COVID-19. The prospective study material was composed of cDNA or gDNA derived from T cells, B-cell-depleted T cells, or PBMCs. The dataset comprised deeply sampled blood TCRbeta repertoires from subjects exposed to, actively infected with, or recovered from COVID-19. The repertoires were made available in a free public database intended to serve as a resource for research on the immune response to SARS-CoV-2. The samples were drawn from two sources: the first 160 participants of the ongoing ImmuneRACE study, and 1,254 subjects contributed by 6 global collaborators. The sample metadata nearly always contained a de-identified subject ID, COVID-19 status, age in years and sex. Where available, HLA class I and class II types were taken from metadata supplied by the sample provider and were not determined by assay-based typing. What the work shows at the level of the full study, not this receptor alone: Clinical and demographic metadata were provided uncurated, with the amount varying by source and participant.

As to this clone: Its specific antigen is unknown. No base-level quality is on record; no much larger clone is a single base apart.

Another Seattle source contributed samples from volunteer blood donors who had recovered from COVID-19. Whole blood was collected in K2EDTA tubes by collaborating institutions according to the institutions' own protocols. For TCRbeta analysis, collaborators shipped samples as frozen whole blood, isolated PBMCs, or DNA extracted from either of those sample types. TCRbeta CDR3 regions were amplified from genomic DNA using the immunoSEQ Assay, a bias-controlled multiplex PCR. Processing in the source paper ran as follows. Nucleated cell counts per sample were estimated from amplification of reference gene primers within the assay. Sequence reads were collapsed and filtered to measure the absolute abundance of every unique TCRbeta CDR3 rearrangement. For each sample, productive Simpson clonality was calculated as the square root of Simpson's diversity index across productive rearrangements. TCRdb retrieved this table from immuneACCESS and kept in-frame rearrangements only. Not all clones are present; in checked studies, unresolved V genes account for under half, and no reason is known for the remainder. V, J and clone size are taken as reported in that table, and D and trimming were inferred from the DNA itself. This sample comprises some 240,000 clones, 84% of them detected only once. Less than 2% of the sample belongs to the ten largest clones.

The receptor's source is a woman aged 35 to 49 who had recovered from COVID-19. The sample comprised peripheral blood.

In nucleotide form, the sequence is TGTGCCAGCAGCTTAGTAGTTTCGGGGAGCCGCACTGAAGCTTTCTTT. Protein translation: CASSLVVSGSRTEAFF. The chain employs TRBV7-4 and TRBJ1-1; the D gene is not confidently resolved. In the germline V gene, CDR1 corresponds to SGHVT and CDR2 to SQSDAQ. Spanning cysteine to phenylalanine, the CDR3 consists of 16 amino acids. The CDR3 DNA has 48 bases and is translated from base 1. Deletion took 1 base off V and 4 bases off J, with a span of 16 bases between the germline ends.